The clone carrying this T cell receptor (beta chain) came up many times. Germline CDR1 and CDR2: GTSNPN and SVGIG (reference sequence). V dropped 0 bases and J dropped 5 bases, with 7 bases sitting between them. This CDR3 region has 12 residues. This sample is part of a study of Graves' ophthalmopathy and Graves' hyperthyroidism. TCR beta CDR3 amplification used RNA transcripts. HTBI-primed first-round RT-PCR preceded second-round multiplex PCR. TCRdb re-derived calls from the multiplex PCR reads in MiXCR, one entry per CDR3 protein. Of hundreds of thousands of distinct CDR3 sequences listed, approximately 39% were seen once; the top ten hold about 3.3%.

The material sequenced was peripheral blood. The chain links TRBV30 to TRBJ2-5, with D possibly called TRBD1 or TRBD2 (6 bases each). This TCR was sampled from an adult man with Graves' ophthalmopathy. The CDR3 here is CAWSVGGETQYF. The CDR3 DNA follows: TGTGCCTGGAGTGTAGGGGGGGAGACCCAGTACTTC.